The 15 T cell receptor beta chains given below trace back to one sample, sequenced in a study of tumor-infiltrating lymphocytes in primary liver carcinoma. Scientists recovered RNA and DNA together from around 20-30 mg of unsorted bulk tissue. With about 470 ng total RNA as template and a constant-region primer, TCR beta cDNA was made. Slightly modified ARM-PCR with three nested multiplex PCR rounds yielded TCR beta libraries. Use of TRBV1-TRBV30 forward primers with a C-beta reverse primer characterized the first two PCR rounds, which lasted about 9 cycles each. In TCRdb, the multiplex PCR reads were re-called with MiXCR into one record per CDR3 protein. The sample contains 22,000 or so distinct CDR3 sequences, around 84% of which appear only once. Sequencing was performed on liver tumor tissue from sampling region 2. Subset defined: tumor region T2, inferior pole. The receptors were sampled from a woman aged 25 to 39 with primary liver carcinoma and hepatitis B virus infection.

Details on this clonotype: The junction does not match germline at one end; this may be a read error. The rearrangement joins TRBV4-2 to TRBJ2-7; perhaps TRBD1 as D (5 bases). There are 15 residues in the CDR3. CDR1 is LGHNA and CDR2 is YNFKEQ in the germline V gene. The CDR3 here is CARSQDWAGSYEQYF. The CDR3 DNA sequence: TGTGCCAGGAGCCAAGACTGGGCAGGGTCTTATGAGCAGTACTTC.

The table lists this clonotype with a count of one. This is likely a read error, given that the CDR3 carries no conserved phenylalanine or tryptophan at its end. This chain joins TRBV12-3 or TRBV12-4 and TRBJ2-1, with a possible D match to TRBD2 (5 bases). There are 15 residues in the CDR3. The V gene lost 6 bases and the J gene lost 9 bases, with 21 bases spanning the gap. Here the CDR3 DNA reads TGTGCCAGCAGCCTGTCCTGGACCAGCGGACTTGAGCAGTTCTCC. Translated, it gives CASSLSWTSGLEQFS.

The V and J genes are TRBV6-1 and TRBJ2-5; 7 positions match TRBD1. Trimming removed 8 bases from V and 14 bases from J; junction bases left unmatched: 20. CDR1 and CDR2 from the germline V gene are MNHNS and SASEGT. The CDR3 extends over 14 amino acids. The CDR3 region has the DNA TGTGCCAGCCGAGTCGGACAGGATAGGGAGACGCACTACTTC. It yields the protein CASRVGQDRETHYF.

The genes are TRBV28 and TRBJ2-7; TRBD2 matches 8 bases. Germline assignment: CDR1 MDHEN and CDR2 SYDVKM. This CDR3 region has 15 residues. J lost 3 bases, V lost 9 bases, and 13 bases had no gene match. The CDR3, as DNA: TGTGCCAGTAGTGCCTTCGGGAGGGCCGACTACGAGCAGTACTTC. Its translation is CASSAFGRADYEQYF.

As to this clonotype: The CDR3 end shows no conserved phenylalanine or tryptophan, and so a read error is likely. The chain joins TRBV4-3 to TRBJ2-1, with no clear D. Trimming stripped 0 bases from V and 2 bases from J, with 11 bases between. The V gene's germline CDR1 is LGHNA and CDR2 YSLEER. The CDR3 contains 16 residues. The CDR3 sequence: CASSQDAGSTYNEQFY. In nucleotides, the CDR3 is TGCGCCAGCAGCCAAGATGCAGGAAGCACCTACAATGAGCAGTTCTAC.

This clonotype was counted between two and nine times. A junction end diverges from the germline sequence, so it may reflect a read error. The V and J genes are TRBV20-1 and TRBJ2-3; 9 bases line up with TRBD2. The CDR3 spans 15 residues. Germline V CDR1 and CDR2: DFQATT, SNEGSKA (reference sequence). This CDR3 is CSARLAGPDLDMQYF. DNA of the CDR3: TGCAGTGCTAGACTAGCGGGACCAGACCTCGATATGCAGTATTTT.

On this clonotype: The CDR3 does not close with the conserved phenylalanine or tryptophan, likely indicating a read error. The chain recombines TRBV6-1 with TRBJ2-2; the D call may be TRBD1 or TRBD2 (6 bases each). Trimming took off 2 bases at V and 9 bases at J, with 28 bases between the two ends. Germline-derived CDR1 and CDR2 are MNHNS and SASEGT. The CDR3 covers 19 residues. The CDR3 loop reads CASSETLPGGAANARELFL. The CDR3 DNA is TGTGCCAGCAGTGAAACCCTTCCCGGGGGCGCCGCGAACGCCCGGGAGCTGTTTTTA.

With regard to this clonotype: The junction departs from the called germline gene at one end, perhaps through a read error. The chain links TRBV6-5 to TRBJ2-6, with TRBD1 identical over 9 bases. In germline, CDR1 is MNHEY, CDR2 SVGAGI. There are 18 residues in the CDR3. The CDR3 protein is CASKIYRGRVSGANILTF. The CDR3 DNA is TGTGCCAGCAAGATATACAGGGGGCGCGTCTCTGGTGCCAACATCCTGACTTTC.

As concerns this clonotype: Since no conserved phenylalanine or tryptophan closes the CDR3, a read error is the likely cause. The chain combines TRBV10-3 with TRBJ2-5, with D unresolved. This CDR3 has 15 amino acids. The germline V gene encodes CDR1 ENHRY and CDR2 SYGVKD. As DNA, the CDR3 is TGTGCCATCGGTGAGTCGGCTACCAGACAAGAGATCCAGTACTTA. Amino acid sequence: CAIGESATRQEIQYL.

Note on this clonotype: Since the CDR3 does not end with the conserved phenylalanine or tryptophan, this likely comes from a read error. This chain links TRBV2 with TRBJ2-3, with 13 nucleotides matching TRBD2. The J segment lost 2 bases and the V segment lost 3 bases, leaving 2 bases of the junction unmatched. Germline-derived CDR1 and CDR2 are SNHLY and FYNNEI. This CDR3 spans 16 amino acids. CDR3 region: CASSEGLAGITDTQYL. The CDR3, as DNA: TGTGCCAGCAGTGAGGGACTAGCGGGGATCACAGATACGCAGTATCTT.

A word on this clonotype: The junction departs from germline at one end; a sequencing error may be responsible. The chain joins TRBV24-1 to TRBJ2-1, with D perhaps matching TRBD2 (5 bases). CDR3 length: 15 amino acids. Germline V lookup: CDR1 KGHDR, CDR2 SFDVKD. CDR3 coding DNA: TGTGTCACCAGTGATTCCGGGATAGACCGTTGGGAACAGTTCTTC. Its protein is CVTSDSGIDRWEQFF.

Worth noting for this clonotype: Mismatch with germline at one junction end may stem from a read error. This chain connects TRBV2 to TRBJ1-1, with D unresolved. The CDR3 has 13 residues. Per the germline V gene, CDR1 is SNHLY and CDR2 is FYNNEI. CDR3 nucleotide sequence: TGTGCCAGAATGGACCAGGCGAACACTGAAGGTTTCTTT. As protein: CARMDQANTEGFF.

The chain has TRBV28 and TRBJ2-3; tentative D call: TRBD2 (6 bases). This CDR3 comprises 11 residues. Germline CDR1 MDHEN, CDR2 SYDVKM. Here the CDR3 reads CASGWVDTQYF. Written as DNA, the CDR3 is TGTGCTAGCGGCTGGGTAGATACGCAGTATTTT.

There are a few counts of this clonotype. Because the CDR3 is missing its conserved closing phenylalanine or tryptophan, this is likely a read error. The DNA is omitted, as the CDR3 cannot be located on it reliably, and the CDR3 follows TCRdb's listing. This CDR3 is CASSTYPRSEETRYS. This rearrangement joins TRBV12-3 or TRBV12-4 to TRBJ2-5. A total of 15 residues make up the CDR3, ends included.

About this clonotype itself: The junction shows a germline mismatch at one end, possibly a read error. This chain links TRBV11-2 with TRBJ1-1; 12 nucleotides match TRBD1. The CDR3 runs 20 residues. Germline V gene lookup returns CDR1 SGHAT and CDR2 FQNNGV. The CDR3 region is CASRARDRGRKRWSNTEAYF. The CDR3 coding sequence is TGTGCCAGCAGGGCGCGGGACAGGGGGCGCAAGAGGTGGAGTAACACTGAAGCTTACTTT.